One T cell receptor beta chain is described in this entry. These data are taken from a study of cytomegalovirus exposure and HLA in healthy donors. Trimming stripped 1 base from V and 5 bases from J, with 8 bases between. CDR1 is LNHNV, CDR2 YYDKDF, per germline (reference sequence). This CDR3 is 14 amino acids long. 13 Jbeta primers and 60 Vbeta primers were used for the PCR. Using immunoSEQ multiplex PCR, the repertoire was profiled, and TCRdb retains in-frame clones only, with some absent. The table shows about 87,000 clones, with 74% occurring only once. The V call is TRBV15, the J call TRBJ1-4; D is unresolved. Material: PBMCs. The receptor was isolated from a man aged 25-45 years in good health and CMV-seropositive. Here the CDR3 DNA reads TGTGCCACCAGCAGAGTTACAGAGAATGAAAAACTGTTTTTT. Its translation is CATSRVTENEKLFF.